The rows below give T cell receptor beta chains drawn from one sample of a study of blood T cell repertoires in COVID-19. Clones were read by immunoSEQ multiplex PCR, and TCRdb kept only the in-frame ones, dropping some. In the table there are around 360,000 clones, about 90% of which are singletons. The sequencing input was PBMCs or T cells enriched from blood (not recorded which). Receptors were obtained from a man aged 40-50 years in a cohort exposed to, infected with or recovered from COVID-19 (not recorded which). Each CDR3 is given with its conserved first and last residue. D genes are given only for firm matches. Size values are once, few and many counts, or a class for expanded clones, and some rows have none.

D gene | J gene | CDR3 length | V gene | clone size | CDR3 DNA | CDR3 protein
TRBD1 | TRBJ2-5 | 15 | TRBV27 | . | TGTGCCAGCAGTTTTCGGACAGGGCGACAAGAGACCCAGTACTTC | CASSFRTGRQETQYF
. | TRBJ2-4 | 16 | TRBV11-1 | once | TGTGCCAGCAGCTCACCACCGGGAAAAGCCAAAAACATTCAGTACTTC | CASSSPPGKAKNIQYF
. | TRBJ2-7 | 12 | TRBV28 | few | TGTGCCAGCACAAATTCGGCCTACGAGCAGTACTTC | CASTNSAYEQYF
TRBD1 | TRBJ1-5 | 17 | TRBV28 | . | TGTGCCAGCAGCCGAGGGACGACAGGGAATCGCAATCAGCCCCAGCATTTT | CASSRGTTGNRNQPQHF
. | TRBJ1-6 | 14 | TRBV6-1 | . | TGTGCCAGCAGTGAAGGGCAGGGGTTGGCACCCCTCCACTTT | CASSEGQGLAPLHF
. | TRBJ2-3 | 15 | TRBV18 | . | TGTGCCAGCTCCCCGTCGGCGGGCCGCACAGATACGCAGTATTTT | CASSPSAGRTDTQYF
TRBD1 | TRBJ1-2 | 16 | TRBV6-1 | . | TGTGCCAGCAGTGAACTAGGGGGACAGGGAGTCTATGGCTACACCTTC | CASSELGGQGVYGYTF
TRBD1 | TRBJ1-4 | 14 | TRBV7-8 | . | TGTGCCAGCTCCCACGGGACAGGGGAGGAAAAACTGTTTTTT | CASSHGTGEEKLFF
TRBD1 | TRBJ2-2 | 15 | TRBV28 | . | TGTGCCAGCAGGTGGGACAGGGGATCTGGCGGGGAGCTGTTTTTT | CASRWDRGSGGELFF
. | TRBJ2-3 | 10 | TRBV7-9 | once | TGTGCCATCTCAGCAGATACGCAGTATTTT | CAISADTQYF
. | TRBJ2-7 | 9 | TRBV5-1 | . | TGCGCCAGCAATAGCGAGCAGTACTTC | CASNSEQYF
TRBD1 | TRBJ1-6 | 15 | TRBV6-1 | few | TGTGCCAGCAGTGAAGCACCGGGACAGAGTTCACCCCTCCACTTT | CASSEAPGQSSPLHF
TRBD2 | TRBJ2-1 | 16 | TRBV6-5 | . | TGTGCCAGCAGTTACTCGAATCCGGGAGGGCGTAATGAGCAGTTCTTC | CASSYSNPGGRNEQFF
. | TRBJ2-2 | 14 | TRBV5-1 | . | TGCGCCAGCAGGATGGTCGGGAAAACCGGGGAGCTGTTTTTT | CASRMVGKTGELFF
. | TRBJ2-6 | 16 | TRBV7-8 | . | TGTGCCAGCAGCTTTCAGGGTTCATCTGGGGCCAACGTCCTGACTTTC | CASSFQGSSGANVLTF
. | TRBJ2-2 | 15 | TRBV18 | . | TGTGCCAGCTCTTCATACCAGGGTTTCACCGGGGAGCTGTTTTTT | CASSSYQGFTGELFF
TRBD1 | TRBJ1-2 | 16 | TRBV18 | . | TGTGCCAGCTCGACGGGACAGGGAACAAATAACAATGGCTACACCTTC | CASSTGQGTNNNGYTF
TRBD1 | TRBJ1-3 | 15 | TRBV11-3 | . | TGTGCCAGCAGCCGATCGACAGGGTCCGGAAACACCATATATTTT | CASSRSTGSGNTIYF
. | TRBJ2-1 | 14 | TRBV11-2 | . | TGTGCCAGCAGCCGAACGGACTTGGGCAATGAGCAGTTCTTC | CASSRTDLGNEQFF
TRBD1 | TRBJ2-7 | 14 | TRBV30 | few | TGTGCCTGGAGTGACCGGACAGGGGCCTACGAGCAGTACTTC | CAWSDRTGAYEQYF
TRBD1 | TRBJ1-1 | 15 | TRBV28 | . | TGTGCCAGCAGTCCGAGCTCGGGACAGGGAACTGAAGCTTTCTTT | CASSPSSGQGTEAFF
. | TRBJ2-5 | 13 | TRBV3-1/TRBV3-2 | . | TGTGCCAGCAGCCAGACAGAGCAAGAGACCCAGTACTTC | CASSQTEQETQYF
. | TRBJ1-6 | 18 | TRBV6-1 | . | TGTGCCAGCAGTGAAGCGCTTAAGGGGGTTTCCTATAATTCACCCCTCCACTTT | CASSEALKGVSYNSPLHF
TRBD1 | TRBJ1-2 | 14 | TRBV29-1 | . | TGCAGCGTTCGCGAGGGGGCAAGTGGCTATGGCTACACCTTC | CSVREGASGYGYTF
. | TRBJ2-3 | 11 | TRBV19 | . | TGTGCCACACGGGGGGCGGATACGCAGTATTTT | CATRGADTQYF
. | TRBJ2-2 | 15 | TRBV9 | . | TGTGCCAGCAGCCACCAGACAGGGAACACCGGGGAGCTGTTTTTT | CASSHQTGNTGELFF
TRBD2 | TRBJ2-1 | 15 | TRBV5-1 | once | TGCGCCAGCAGCTTGACTAGCGGGTCCGGGGTTCGGCAGTTCTTC | CASSLTSGSGVRQFF
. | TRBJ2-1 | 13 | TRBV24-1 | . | TGTGCCACCAGTGATCCCACTATGAATGAGCAGTTCTTC | CATSDPTMNEQFF